The text below deals with one T cell receptor (beta chain). The antigen is not known. Germline V gene data show CDR1 as SGHTA and CDR2 as FQGTGA. The CDR3 extends over 14 amino acids. The germline V and J ends were trimmed by 2 bases and 1 base, with 7 bases remaining between them. This record comes from a study of tumor-infiltrating lymphocytes in localized non-small cell lung cancer. Whole-study results and caveats: No T-cell fraction difference was seen between IM1 and IM2 tumors.

The data were produced by immunoSEQ multiplex PCR, yet TCRdb's version contains in-frame clones alone and is incomplete. The sample has about 4,000 clones, approximately 70% seen once. This clonotype was sampled from a human donor with non-small cell lung cancer. The chain couples TRBV7-3 to TRBJ2-3; no clear D gene. What was sequenced was uninvolved lung tissue not adjacent to the tumor. The CDR3 DNA sequence: TGTGCCAGCAGCTTAGTTGGGGGCACAGATACGCAGTATTTT. It translates to CASSLVGGTDTQYF. Looking up the rest from reference TRBV7-3 and TRBJ2-3 gives the full variable domain: GAGVSQTPSNKVTEKGKYVELRCDPISGHTALYWYRQSLGQGPEFLIYFQGTGAADDSGLPNDRFFAVRPEGSVSTLKIQRTERGDSAVYLCASSLVGGTDTQYFGPGTRLTVL.